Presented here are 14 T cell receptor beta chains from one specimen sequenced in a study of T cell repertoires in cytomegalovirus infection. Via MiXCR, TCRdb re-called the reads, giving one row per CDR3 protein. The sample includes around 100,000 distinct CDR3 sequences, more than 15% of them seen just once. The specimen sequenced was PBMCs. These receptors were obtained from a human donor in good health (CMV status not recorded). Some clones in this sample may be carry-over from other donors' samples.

The CDR3 spells CASSFSGAPEANTGELFF. The CDR3 nucleotides read TGTGCCAGCAGCTTCTCAGGGGCGCCCGAAGCGAACACCGGGGAGCTGTTTTTT. The chain recombines TRBV7-9 with TRBJ2-2; D may be TRBD1 (6 bases). The V end lost 3 bases, the J end lost 0 bases, and 17 bases lay between the germline ends. The CDR3 is 18 amino acids. The V gene's germline CDR1 is SEHNR and CDR2 FQNEAQ (reference sequence).

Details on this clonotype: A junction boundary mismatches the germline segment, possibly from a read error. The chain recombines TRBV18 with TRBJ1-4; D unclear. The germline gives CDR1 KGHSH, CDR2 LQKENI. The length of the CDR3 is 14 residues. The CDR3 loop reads CASSPTATSEKLFF. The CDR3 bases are TGTGCCAGCTCACCGACCGCGACTAGTGAAAAACTGTTTTTT.

The CDR3 DNA reads as TGTGCCACGTCCCCCGGGTCTAGCACGAACACCGGGGAGCTGTTTTTT. It encodes CATSPGSSTNTGELFF. The J gene is TRBJ2-2, the V gene TRBV5-6; possibly TRBD2 for D (5 bases). Germline CDR1 and CDR2: SGHDT and YYEEEE. The CDR3 length is 16 residues. The V end was cut by 9 bases, the J end by 0 bases, with 18 bases between.

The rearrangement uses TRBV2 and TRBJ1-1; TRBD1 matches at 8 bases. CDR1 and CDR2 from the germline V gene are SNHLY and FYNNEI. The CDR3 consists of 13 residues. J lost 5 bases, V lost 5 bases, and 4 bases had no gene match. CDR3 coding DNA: TGTGCCAGCAGTACTTACAGGGGGACTGAAGCTTTCTTT. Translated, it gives CASSTYRGTEAFF.

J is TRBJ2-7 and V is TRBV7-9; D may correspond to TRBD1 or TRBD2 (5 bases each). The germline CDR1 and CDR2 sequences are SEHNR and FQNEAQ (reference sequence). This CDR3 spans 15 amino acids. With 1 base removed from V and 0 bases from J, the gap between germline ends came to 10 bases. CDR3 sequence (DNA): TGTGCCAGCAGCTTAGGGGACGGGGACTCCTACGAGCAGTACTTC. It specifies CASSLGDGDSYEQYF. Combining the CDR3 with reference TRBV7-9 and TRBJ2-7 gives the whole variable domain DTGVSQNPRHKITKRGQNVTFRCDPISEHNRLYWYRQTLGQGPEFLTYFQNEAQLEKSRLLSDRFSAERPKGSFSTLEIQRTEQGDSAMYLCASSLGDGDSYEQYFGPGTRLTVT.

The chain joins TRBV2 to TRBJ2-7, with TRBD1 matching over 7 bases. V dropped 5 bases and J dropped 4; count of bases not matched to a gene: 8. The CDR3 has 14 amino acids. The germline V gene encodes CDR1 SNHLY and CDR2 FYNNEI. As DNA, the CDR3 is TGTGCCAGCAGTTTACAGGGGTCCGTTTACGAGCAGTACTTC. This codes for CASSLQGSVYEQYF.

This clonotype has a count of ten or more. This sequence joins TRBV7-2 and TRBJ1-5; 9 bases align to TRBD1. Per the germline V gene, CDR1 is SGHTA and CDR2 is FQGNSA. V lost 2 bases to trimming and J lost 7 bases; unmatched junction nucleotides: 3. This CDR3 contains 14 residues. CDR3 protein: CASSLTGGRQPQHF. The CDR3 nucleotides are TGTGCCAGCAGCTTAACAGGGGGCCGACAGCCCCAGCATTTT.

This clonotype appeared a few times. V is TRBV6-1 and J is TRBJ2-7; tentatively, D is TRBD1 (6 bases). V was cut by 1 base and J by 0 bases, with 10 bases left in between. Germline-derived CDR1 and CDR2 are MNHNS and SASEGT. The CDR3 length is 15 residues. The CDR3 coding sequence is TGTGCCAGCAGTGAAGGGGACAATTTCTCCTACGAGCAGTACTTC. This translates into CASSEGDNFSYEQYF.

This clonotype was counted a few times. The CDR3 DNA sequence: TGTGCCAGTATCCCGGGTCTGCTTCACACAGATACGCAGTATTTT. Translating it yields CASIPGLLHTDTQYF. V and J are TRBV19 and TRBJ2-3, with D unresolved. The CDR3 consists of 15 residues. The V end lost 7 bases, the J end lost 2 bases, and 16 bases lay between the germline ends. Germline V gene data show CDR1 as LNHDA and CDR2 as SQIVND (reference sequence).

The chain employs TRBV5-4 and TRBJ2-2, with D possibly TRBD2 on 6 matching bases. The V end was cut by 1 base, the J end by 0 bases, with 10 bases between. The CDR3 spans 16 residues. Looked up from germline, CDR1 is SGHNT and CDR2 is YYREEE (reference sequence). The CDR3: CASSLYGGTNTGELFF. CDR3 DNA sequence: TGTGCCAGCAGCTTGTACGGCGGGACGAACACCGGGGAGCTGTTTTTT.

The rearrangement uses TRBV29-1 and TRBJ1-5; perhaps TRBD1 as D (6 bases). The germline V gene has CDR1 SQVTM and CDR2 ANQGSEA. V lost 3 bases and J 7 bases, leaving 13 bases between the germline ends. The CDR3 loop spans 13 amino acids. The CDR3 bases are TGCAGCGTTGAGTGGGACATCGGGCAGCCCCAGCATTTT. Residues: CSVEWDIGQPQHF.

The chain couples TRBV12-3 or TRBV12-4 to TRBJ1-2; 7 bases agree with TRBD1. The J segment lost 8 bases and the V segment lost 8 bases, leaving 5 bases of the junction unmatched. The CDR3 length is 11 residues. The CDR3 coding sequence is TGTGCCAGCGGTCAGGGGGTGGGCTACACCTTC. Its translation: CASGQGVGYTF.

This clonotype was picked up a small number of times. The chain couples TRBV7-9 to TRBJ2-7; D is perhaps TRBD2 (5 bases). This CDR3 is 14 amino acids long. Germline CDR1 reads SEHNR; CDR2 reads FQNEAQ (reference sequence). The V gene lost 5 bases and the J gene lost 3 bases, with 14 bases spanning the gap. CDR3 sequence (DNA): TGTGCCAGCAGCCCTCGAGGGCGAGGCTACGAGCAGTACTTC. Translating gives CASSPRGRGYEQYF.

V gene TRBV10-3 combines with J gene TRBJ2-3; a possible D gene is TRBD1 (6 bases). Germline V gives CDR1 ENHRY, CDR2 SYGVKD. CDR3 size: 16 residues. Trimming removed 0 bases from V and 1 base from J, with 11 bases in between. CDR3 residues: CAISESSRGGTDTQYF. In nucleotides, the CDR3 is TGTGCCATCAGTGAGTCGAGCAGGGGAGGCACAGATACGCAGTATTTT.